This T cell receptor (beta chain) was observed in a study of T cell responses to AZD1222 COVID-19 vaccine. Study conclusions and caveats: Nearly half of spike-specific TCRs reportedly target unmutated variant regions. Every sample of the repertoires postdated the peak T cell response. Vaccine-associated CD4 TCRs ranged over spike, dominating at 160-218 and 743-854. Recipients of two AZD1222 doses showed rising Spike-specific TCR breadth and depth.

This clone was seen just once. Its antigen remains unidentified. The protocol was immunoSEQ multiplex PCR, while the TCRdb copy is restricted to in-frame clones and leaves out a portion. Of around 66,000 clones detected, more than 65% appear once; the ten largest clones hold over 20%. Deletions cut 2 bases from V and 8 bases from J, with 5 bases between. CDR1 and CDR2 from the germline V gene are SGHKS and YYEKEE (reference sequence). This CDR3 is 11 amino acids long. The sequences come from peripheral blood, collected on day 0 of MenACWY control vaccination. The J gene is TRBJ2-1, the V gene TRBV5-5; D gene unclear. The receptor was derived from an adult in good health. CDR3 sequence: CASSLLYEQFF. CDR3 bases: TGTGCCAGCAGCTTACTGTATGAGCAGTTCTTC. The variable domain in full, with the rest retrieved from reference TRBV5-5 and TRBJ2-1, is DAGVTQSPTHLIKTRGQQVTLRCSPISGHKSVSWYQQVLGQGPQFIFQYYEKEERGRGNFPDRFSARQFPNYSSELNVNALLLGDSALYLCASSLLYEQFFGPGTRLTVL.